The next 21 T cell receptor beta chains were all read from a single sample in a study of regulatory T cells in long-lasting Graves disease (TCRdb year 2021). Library preparation used multiplex PCR. The instrument was an Illumina HiSeq 4000. CDR3 regions were amplified by Arm-PCR with iRepertoire HTBI primers to construct TCR beta libraries. TCRdb reprocessed the public reads (quality trimming at Q25 with fastp, clone calling with MiXCR) and kept in-frame beta chains. CDR3 protein duplicates are merged, each entry listing the most common genes and DNA. The sample profile shows 300,000 to 400,000 distinct CDR3 sequences; about 16% of them were found once. The biggest ten clones account for approximately 21% of the sample. The sample's time point, from its label and the paper: newly diagnosed GD, antithyroid drugs for less than 3 months. For both TCR sequencing and RNA sequencing, RNA was extracted from PBMCs in TRIzol.

Here the sequenced sample was peripheral blood mononuclear cells (PBMCs), taken at new diagnosis, from a patient treated with antithyroid drugs. The receptor set was obtained from a female donor with Graves disease.

The table lists this clonotype with many counts. V and J are TRBV4-3 and TRBJ2-5, with 9 bases identical to TRBD1. V trimming: 3 bases; J trimming: 4 bases; junction bases outside the gene matches: 9. CDR3 size: 16 residues. CDR1 LGHNA and CDR2 YSLEER come from the germline V gene. The CDR3 sequence: CASSQIGQGQSETQYF. As DNA, the CDR3 is TGCGCCAGCAGCCAGATCGGACAGGGGCAGTCAGAGACCCAGTACTTC.

This clonotype was seen many times. This chain links TRBV3-1 with TRBJ1-2; 7 bases fit TRBD1. Germline CDR1 is LGHDT and CDR2 is YNNKEL (reference sequence). V lost 2 bases to trimming and J lost 6 bases; unmatched junction nucleotides: 9. The CDR3 totals 15 residues. CDR3 nucleotides: TGTGCCAGCAGCCAATTAGAGACAGGGCCTAATGGCTACACCTTC. Amino acid sequence: CASSQLETGPNGYTF.

This clonotype was recorded many times. The V and J genes are TRBV20-1 and TRBJ2-1; 10 bases align to TRBD2. Germline loops: CDR1 DFQATT, CDR2 SNEGSKA (reference sequence). The trim removed 1 base at V and 2 bases at J, leaving 20 bases unmatched. The CDR3 contains 21 residues. The CDR3 region is CSARVSGTGGAGGPTYNEQFF. CDR3 bases: TGCAGTGCTAGAGTATCGGGAACGGGCGGAGCGGGAGGGCCCACCTACAATGAGCAGTTCTTC.

Ten or more counts support this clonotype. The chain joins TRBV4-1 to TRBJ1-1; tentatively, D is TRBD1 (5 bases). Germline V gene sequence: CDR1 MGHRA, CDR2 YSYEKL. The length of the CDR3 is 17 residues. The ends were cut back, 0 bases at V and 4 bases at J, with 18 bases in the middle. DNA of the CDR3: TGCGCCAGCAGCCAAGATCTCCACCTTCAGGGTAGCACTGAAGCTTTCTTT. Translated: CASSQDLHLQGSTEAFF.

This clonotype was observed a few times. This chain links TRBV19 with TRBJ1-5; 11 nucleotides line up with TRBD1. Trimming cost V 6 bases and J 5 bases; bases outside gene matches: 15. The CDR3 consists of 18 residues. CDR1 and CDR2 (germline): LNHDA, SQIVND (reference sequence). The CDR3 region is CASRPEGPGQGGYQPQHF. CDR3 nucleotide sequence: TGTGCCAGTAGACCCGAAGGACCGGGACAGGGGGGCTATCAGCCCCAGCATTTT.

This clonotype was seen repeatedly, ten times or more. This chain joins TRBV2 and TRBJ2-1; 10 nucleotides match TRBD2. With V trimmed by 9 bases and J by 10 bases, 0 bases remained unmatched. The CDR3 extends over 10 amino acids. The germline V gene encodes CDR1 SNHLY and CDR2 FYNNEI. The DNA for the CDR3 is TGTGCCAGTAGCGGGGGGGAGCAGTTCTTC. Translation: CASSGGEQFF.

This clonotype was observed a single time. V is TRBV5-1 and J is TRBJ2-4; 11 nucleotides align to TRBD2. The CDR3 covers 16 residues. Germline CDR1 reads SGHRS; CDR2 reads YFSETQ. V lost 4 bases and J lost 1; bases outside the gene matches: 4. CDR3 nucleotide sequence: TGCGCCAGCAGCGACCCTAGCGGGGGGGCCAAAAACATTCAGTACTTC. Its translation is CASSDPSGGAKNIQYF.

The CDR3 DNA follows: TGTGCCAGCAGCCCCAACCCCGCGGGGGGGCGGTACGAGCAGTACTTC. Encoded protein: CASSPNPAGGRYEQYF. The J gene is TRBJ2-7, the V gene TRBV4-2; TRBD2 agrees at 9 bases. Germline assignment: CDR1 LGHNA and CDR2 YNFKEQ. This CDR3 spans 16 amino acids. Trimming at V came to 4 bases and at J to 4 bases, leaving 11 bases not matched to a gene.

This clonotype has a handful of counts. A much larger clone is a single base away; this may be a read error. The chain uses TRBV7-2 and TRBJ2-3; D remains ambiguous. The J call is in doubt because the DNA end fits TRBJ1-5 better. CDR3 size: 15 residues. From germline, CDR1 is SGHTA and CDR2 FQGNSA. CDR3 nucleotide sequence: TGTGCCAGCAGCTTAGGACTAGCGTTTCCTGATACGCAGCATTTT. This codes for CASSLGLAFPDTQHF.

There are many counts of this clonotype. This chain links TRBV12-3 or TRBV12-4 with TRBJ1-1; a possible D gene is TRBD1 (5 bases). V lost 4 bases to trimming and J lost 4 bases, with 13 bases between them. There are 14 residues in the CDR3. The CDR3 DNA sequence: TGTGCCAGCAGTTGGGCGGGGGACGGCACTGAAGCTTTCTTT. Its protein product is CASSWAGDGTEAFF.

This clonotype has more than one count but fewer than ten. The chain has TRBV30 and TRBJ2-5, with 10 bases that match TRBD2. Per germline, CDR1 GTSNPN and CDR2 SVGIG (reference sequence). This CDR3 has 14 residues. V lost 3 bases, J lost 4 bases, and 5 bases stayed unmatched. The CDR3 sequence: CAWRAGGARETQYF. The CDR3 DNA is TGTGCCTGGAGAGCGGGAGGGGCGAGAGAGACCCAGTACTTC.

This clonotype was found many times. V gene TRBV7-9 combines with J gene TRBJ1-1; no reliable D call. Trimming cost V 7 bases and J 7 bases, with 16 bases left between them. This CDR3 spans 13 amino acids. Germline assignment: CDR1 SEHNR and CDR2 FQNEAQ (reference sequence). CDR3 in amino acids: CASTPISASEAFF. For the CDR3, the DNA is TGTGCCAGCACCCCCATCTCGGCGAGTGAAGCTTTCTTT.

The V gene is TRBV5-1, the J gene TRBJ2-3; D gene ambiguous. Trimming pared 5 bases from V and 0 bases from J, leaving 13 bases between. Germline V gene lookup returns CDR1 SGHRS and CDR2 YFSETQ. The CDR3 has 15 amino acids. CDR3 nucleotide sequence: TGCGCCAGCAGGTCGGGCATTTATAGCACAGATACGCAGTATTTT. Protein product: CASRSGIYSTDTQYF.

This clonotype has ten or more counts. The CDR3 loop is CASSLSAGDNEQFF. CDR3 DNA sequence: TGTGCCAGCAGTTTATCAGCGGGCGACAATGAGCAGTTCTTC. The chain links TRBV27 to TRBJ2-1; TRBD2 might be the D (6 bases). The V and J ends lost 0 bases and 5 bases respectively, with 8 bases between them. CDR1 and CDR2 from the germline V gene are MNHEY and SMNVEV (reference sequence). The length of the CDR3 is 14 residues.

About this clonotype: Because it lacks the conserved phenylalanine or tryptophan at the end, this CDR3 is likely a read error. This sequence joins TRBV29-1 and TRBJ2-3; 9 positions match TRBD2. This CDR3 comprises 14 residues. Trimming at V came to 7 bases and at J to 6 bases, leaving 11 bases not matched to a gene. Looked up from germline, CDR1 is SQVTM and CDR2 is ANQGSEA. In DNA form, the CDR3 reads TGCAGCGGGCTGGTAGCGGGAGCCCCCGATACGCAGTATTTG. Its translation: CSGLVAGAPDTQYL.

In this sample, this clonotype turned up many times. This chain links TRBV7-3 with TRBJ2-2; D perhaps matches TRBD1 (6 bases). The V gene lost 1 base and the J gene lost 3 bases, with 15 bases spanning the gap. The CDR3 contains 17 residues. CDR1 and CDR2 (germline): SGHTA, FQGTGA. CDR3 amino acids: CASSLIGAGVDTGELFF. CDR3 nucleotides: TGTGCCAGCAGCTTAATTGGGGCAGGGGTGGACACCGGGGAGCTGTTTTTT. The variable domain in full, with the rest retrieved from reference TRBV7-3 and TRBJ2-2, is GAGVSQTPSNKVTEKGKYVELRCDPISGHTALYWYRQSLGQGPEFLIYFQGTGAADDSGLPNDRFFAVRPEGSVSTLKIQRTERGDSAVYLCASSLIGAGVDTGELFFGEGSRLTVL.

This clonotype has a handful of counts. V and J are TRBV6-1 and TRBJ1-5; no clear D gene. Per germline, CDR1 MNHNS and CDR2 SASEGT. The CDR3 consists of 14 residues. The ends were cut back, 7 bases at V and 2 bases at J, with 12 bases in the middle. As DNA, the CDR3 is TGTGCCAGCAAGGAAACGGAGGGCAATCAGCCCCAGCATTTT. This codes for CASKETEGNQPQHF.

This clonotype occurred many times. Written as DNA, the CDR3 is TGCGCCAGCAGCCAAGATGGGCAGGGGTTCTACGAGCAGTACTTC. It yields the protein CASSQDGQGFYEQYF. J is TRBJ2-7 and V is TRBV4-3; possibly TRBD1 for D (6 bases). V was cut by 0 bases and J by 3 bases, with 12 bases left in between. This CDR3 has 15 amino acids. The germline CDR1 and CDR2 sequences are LGHNA and YSLEER.

This clonotype came up many times. The chain employs TRBV28 and TRBJ1-1; TRBD1 aligns across 7 bases. V shed 6 bases, J shed 1 base, and the junction held 11 bases outside the gene matches. Germline-derived CDR1 and CDR2 are MDHEN and SYDVKM. The CDR3 consists of 16 residues. The CDR3 coding sequence is TGTGCCAGCAGCCGTCTTCCCGGGACAGCGAACACTGAAGCTTTCTTT. Translating it yields CASSRLPGTANTEAFF.

This clonotype was counted only a few times. This rearrangement joins TRBV28 to TRBJ2-1; tentative D call: TRBD1 (5 bases). Germline V gene sequence: CDR1 MDHEN, CDR2 SYDVKM. V was pared by 5 bases and J by 8 bases, with 13 bases between. The CDR3 runs 13 residues. The CDR3 sequence: CASSQRRGDEQFF. DNA of the CDR3: TGTGCCAGCAGTCAAAGAAGGGGCGATGAGCAGTTCTTC.

This clonotype came up many times. The chain carries TRBV11-3 and TRBJ2-2; the match to TRBD1 covers 7 bases. This CDR3 has 17 residues. The germline gives CDR1 SGHNT, CDR2 YENEEA. The junction had 14 bases not matched to a gene; V was cut back by 5 bases and J by 5 bases. The CDR3 coding sequence is TGTGCCAGCAGCCCCGAGGAAGAGACAGGGATTACCGGGGAGCTGTTTTTT. It encodes CASSPEEETGITGELFF.